This T cell receptor beta chain originates from a study of cytomegalovirus exposure and HLA in healthy donors. This CDR3 region has 14 residues. Germline loops: CDR1 SGHRS, CDR2 YFSETQ. V shed 0 bases and J shed 6 bases, with 7 bases lying between them. PCR involved 60 Vbeta and 13 Jbeta primers. Authors' analysis steps: In a later analysis, around 10 million of some 80 million unique beta chains occurred in at least two donors. Produced via immunoSEQ multiplex PCR; TCRdb's table is partial and in-frame only. V and J calls and clone size are given by that table; D and trimming were obtained from the DNA. Counted here are some 140,000 clones, about 69% occurring once; the ten biggest clones make up roughly 3.1%. For this clone: Its matching antigen is unknown. At the DNA level, this CDR3 is encoded by other sequences in the same sample as well.

Study-wide findings and caveats: The study labeled around 160 TCR beta chains cytomegalovirus-associated. Whilst most TCR sequences proved rare, a subset of public TCRs occurred across many donors. A missense DCLRE1C variant was associated with V- and J-gene trimming of TCR beta chains in a later analysis, and an independent cohort replicated the association.

The source of this sequence is a young man in good health and CMV-seronegative. Sequencing input: PBMCs. The genes are TRBV5-1 and TRBJ1-6; a possible D gene is TRBD1 (5 bases). CDR3 DNA: TGCGCCAGCAGCTTGGGAGACAGTAATTCACCCCTCCACTTT. This gives the protein CASSLGDSNSPLHF.